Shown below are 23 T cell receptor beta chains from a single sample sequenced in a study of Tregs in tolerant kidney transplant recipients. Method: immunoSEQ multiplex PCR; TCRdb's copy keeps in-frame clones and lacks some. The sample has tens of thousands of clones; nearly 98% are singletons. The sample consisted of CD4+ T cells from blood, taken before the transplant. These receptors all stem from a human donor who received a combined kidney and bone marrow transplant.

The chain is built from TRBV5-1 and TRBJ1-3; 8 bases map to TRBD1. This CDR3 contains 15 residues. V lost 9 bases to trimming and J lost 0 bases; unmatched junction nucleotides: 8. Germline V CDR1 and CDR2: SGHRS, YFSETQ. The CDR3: CATRTGLSSGNTIYF. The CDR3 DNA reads TGCGCCACCCGGACAGGGCTTAGCTCTGGAAACACCATATATTTT. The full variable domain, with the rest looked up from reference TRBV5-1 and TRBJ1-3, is KAGVTQTPRYLIKTRGQQVTLSCSPISGHRSVSWYQQTPGQGLQFLFEYFSETQRNKGNFPGRFSGRQFSNSRSEMNVSTLELGDSALYLCATRTGLSSGNTIYFGEGSWLTVV.

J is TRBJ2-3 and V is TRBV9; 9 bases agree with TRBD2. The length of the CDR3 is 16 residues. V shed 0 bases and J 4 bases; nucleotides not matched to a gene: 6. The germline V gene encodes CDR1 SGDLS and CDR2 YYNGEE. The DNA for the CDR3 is TGTGCCAGCAGCGTAGCTCTCCGCGGGGGGGCAGATACGCAGTATTTT. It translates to CASSVALRGGADTQYF.

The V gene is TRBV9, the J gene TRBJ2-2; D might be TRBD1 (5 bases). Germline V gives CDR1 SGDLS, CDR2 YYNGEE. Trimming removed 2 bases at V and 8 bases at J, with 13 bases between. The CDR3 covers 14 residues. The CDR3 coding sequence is TGTGCCAGCAGCGTTTTTCAGGGAATAGGGGAGCTGTTTTTT. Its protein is CASSVFQGIGELFF.

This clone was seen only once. This CDR3 reads CASERTAGGPVGSYNEQFF. DNA for the CDR3: TGTGCCAGCGAGCGGACAGCGGGAGGGCCGGTCGGCTCCTACAATGAGCAGTTCTTC. The V call is TRBV5-5, the J call TRBJ2-1; the match to TRBD2 covers 10 bases. Germline V lookup: CDR1 SGHKS, CDR2 YYEKEE (reference sequence). The CDR3 runs 19 residues. V shed 7 bases, J shed 0 bases, and the junction held 16 bases outside the gene matches.

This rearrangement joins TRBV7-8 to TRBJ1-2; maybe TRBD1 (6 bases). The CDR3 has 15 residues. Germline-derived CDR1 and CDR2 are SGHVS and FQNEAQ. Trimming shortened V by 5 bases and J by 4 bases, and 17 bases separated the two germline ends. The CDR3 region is CASSLRRQGFYGYTF. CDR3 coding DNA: TGTGCCAGCAGCCTACGGCGGCAGGGGTTCTATGGCTACACCTTC.

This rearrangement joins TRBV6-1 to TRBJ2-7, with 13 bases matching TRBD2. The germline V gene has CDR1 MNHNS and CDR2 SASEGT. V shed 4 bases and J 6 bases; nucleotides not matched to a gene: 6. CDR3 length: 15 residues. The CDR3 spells CASSAGTSGDSEQYF. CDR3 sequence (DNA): TGTGCCAGCAGTGCAGGGACTAGCGGGGATTCCGAGCAGTACTTC.

CDR3 in DNA: TGTGCCAGCAGCCAGGCGGCGGGGAGGCAAGATACGCAGTATTTT. Protein sequence: CASSQAAGRQDTQYF. This chain connects TRBV4-2 to TRBJ2-3; D is perhaps TRBD2 (6 bases). The CDR3 totals 15 residues. Deletions cut 3 bases from V and 5 bases from J, with 15 bases between. In germline, CDR1 is LGHNA, CDR2 YNFKEQ.

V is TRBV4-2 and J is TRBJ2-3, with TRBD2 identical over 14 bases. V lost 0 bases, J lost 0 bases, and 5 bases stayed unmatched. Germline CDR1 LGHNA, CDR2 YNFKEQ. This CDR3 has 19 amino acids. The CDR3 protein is CASSQDGLAGGRSTDTQYF. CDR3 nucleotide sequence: TGTGCCAGCAGCCAAGATGGACTAGCGGGAGGAAGGAGCACAGATACGCAGTATTTT.

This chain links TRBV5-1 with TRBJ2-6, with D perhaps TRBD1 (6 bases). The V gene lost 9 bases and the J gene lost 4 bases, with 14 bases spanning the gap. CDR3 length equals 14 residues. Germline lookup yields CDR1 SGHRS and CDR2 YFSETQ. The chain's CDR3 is CAIGDGTGANVLTF. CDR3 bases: TGCGCCATCGGCGACGGGACAGGGGCCAACGTCCTGACTTTC.

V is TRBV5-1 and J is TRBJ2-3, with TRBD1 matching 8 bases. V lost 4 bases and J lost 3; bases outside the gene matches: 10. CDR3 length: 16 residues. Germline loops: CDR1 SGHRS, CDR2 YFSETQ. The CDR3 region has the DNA TGCGCCAGCAGCACCCGCGGACAGGGTTGGACAGATACGCAGTATTTT. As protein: CASSTRGQGWTDTQYF.

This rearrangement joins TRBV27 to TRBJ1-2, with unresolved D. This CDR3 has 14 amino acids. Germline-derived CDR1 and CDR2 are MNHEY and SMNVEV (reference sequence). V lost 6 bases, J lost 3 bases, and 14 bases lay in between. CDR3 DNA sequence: TGTGCCAGCAGACCCGTCATCCAGGACTATGGCTACACCTTC. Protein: CASRPVIQDYGYTF.

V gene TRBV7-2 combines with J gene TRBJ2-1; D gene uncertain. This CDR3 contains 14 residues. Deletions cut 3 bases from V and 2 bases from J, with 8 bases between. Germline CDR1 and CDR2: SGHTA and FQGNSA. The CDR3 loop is CASSLRSPYNEQFF. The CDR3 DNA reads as TGTGCCAGCAGCTTGCGGTCACCCTACAATGAGCAGTTCTTC.

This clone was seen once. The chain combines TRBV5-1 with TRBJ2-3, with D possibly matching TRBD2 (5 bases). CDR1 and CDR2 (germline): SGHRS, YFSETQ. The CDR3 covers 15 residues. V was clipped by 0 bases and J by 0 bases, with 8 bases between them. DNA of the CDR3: TGCGCCAGCAGCTTGGCGGGAACTAGCACAGATACGCAGTATTTT. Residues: CASSLAGTSTDTQYF.

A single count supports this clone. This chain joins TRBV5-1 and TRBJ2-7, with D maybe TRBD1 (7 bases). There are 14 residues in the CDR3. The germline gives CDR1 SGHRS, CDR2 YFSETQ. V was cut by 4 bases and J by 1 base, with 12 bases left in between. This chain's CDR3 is CASSRGTVSYEQYF. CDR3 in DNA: TGCGCCAGCAGCCGGGGGACAGTTTCCTACGAGCAGTACTTC. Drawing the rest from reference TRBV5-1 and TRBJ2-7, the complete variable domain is KAGVTQTPRYLIKTRGQQVTLSCSPISGHRSVSWYQQTPGQGLQFLFEYFSETQRNKGNFPGRFSGRQFSNSRSEMNVSTLELGDSALYLCASSRGTVSYEQYFGPGTRLTVT.

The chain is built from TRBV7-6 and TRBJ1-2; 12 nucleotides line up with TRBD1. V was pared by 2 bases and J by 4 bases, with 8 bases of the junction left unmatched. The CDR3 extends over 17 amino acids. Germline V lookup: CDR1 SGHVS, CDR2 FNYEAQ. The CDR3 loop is CASSLRDRGRWVYGYTF. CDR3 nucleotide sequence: TGTGCCAGCAGCTTACGGGACAGGGGGCGCTGGGTCTATGGCTACACCTTC.

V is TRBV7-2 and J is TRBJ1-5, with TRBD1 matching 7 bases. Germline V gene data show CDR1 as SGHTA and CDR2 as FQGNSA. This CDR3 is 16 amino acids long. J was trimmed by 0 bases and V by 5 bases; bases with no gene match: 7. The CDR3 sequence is CASSPGTVNSNQPQHF. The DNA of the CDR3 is TGTGCCAGCAGCCCCGGGACAGTAAATAGCAATCAGCCCCAGCATTTT.

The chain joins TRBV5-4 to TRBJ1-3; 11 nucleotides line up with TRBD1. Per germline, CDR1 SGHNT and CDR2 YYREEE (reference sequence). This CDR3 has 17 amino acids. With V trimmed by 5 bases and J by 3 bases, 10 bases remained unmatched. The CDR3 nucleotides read TGTGCCAGCAGTACCGGCTGGACAGGGGGCTATGGAAACACCATATATTTT. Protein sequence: CASSTGWTGGYGNTIYF.

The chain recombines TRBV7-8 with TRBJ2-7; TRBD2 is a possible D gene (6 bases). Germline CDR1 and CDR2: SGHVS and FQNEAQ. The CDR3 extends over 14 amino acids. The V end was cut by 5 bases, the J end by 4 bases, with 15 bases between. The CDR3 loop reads CASSHAGTVYEQYF. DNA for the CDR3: TGTGCCAGCAGCCACGCCGGGACTGTGTACGAGCAGTACTTC. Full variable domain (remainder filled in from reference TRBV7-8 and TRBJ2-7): GAGVSQSPRYKVAKRGQDVALRCDPISGHVSLFWYQQALGQGPEFLTYFQNEAQLDKSGLPSDRFFAERPEGSVSTLKIQRTQQEDSAVYLCASSHAGTVYEQYFGPGTRLTVT.

The CDR3 DNA reads as TGTGCCAGCAGCTCGACAGCTAGCACAGATACGCAGTATTTT. Translating it yields CASSSTASTDTQYF. This rearrangement joins TRBV7-3 to TRBJ2-3; perhaps TRBD1 as D (5 bases). From germline, CDR1 is SGHTA and CDR2 FQGTGA. The CDR3 consists of 14 residues. Trimming cost V 4 bases and J 0 bases, with 8 bases left between them.

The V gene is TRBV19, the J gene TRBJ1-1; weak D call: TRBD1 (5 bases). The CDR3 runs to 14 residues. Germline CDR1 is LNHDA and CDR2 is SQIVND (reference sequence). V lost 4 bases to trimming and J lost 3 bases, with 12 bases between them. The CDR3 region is CASSKRGPHTEAFF. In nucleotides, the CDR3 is TGTGCCAGTAGTAAAAGGGGTCCTCACACTGAAGCTTTCTTT. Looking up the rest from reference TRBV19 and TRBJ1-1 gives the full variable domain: DGGITQSPKYLFRKEGQNVTLSCEQNLNHDAMYWYRQDPGQGLRLIYYSQIVNDFQKGDIAEGYSVSREKKESFPLTVTSAQKNPTAFYLCASSKRGPHTEAFFGQGTRLTVV.

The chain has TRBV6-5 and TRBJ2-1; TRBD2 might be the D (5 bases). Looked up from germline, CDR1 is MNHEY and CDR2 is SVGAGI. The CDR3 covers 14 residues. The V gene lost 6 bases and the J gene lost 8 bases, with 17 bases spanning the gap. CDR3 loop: CASRAPRGSDEQFF. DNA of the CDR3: TGTGCCAGCAGGGCCCCTAGAGGTAGCGATGAGCAGTTCTTC.

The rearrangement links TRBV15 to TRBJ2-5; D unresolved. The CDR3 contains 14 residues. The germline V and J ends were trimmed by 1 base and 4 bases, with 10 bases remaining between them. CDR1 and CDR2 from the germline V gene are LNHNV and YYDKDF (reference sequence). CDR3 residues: CATSRVAVGETQYF. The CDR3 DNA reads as TGTGCCACCAGCAGAGTTGCTGTCGGAGAGACCCAGTACTTC.

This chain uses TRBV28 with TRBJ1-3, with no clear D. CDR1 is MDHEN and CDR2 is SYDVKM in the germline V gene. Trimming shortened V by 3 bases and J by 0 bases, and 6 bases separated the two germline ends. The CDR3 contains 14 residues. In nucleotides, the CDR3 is TGTGCCAGCAGTTTTCTTAGCTCTGGAAACACCATATATTTT. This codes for CASSFLSSGNTIYF.